This TCR beta chain originates from a study of early T cells in non-severe SARS-CoV-2 infection. In the study overall: With bulk RNA from unsorted whole blood as input, sequencing yielded unpaired chains.

Unique molecular identifiers were attached to individual cDNA molecules. TCRdb called the 5' RACE reads again in MiXCR, with one record for every CDR3 protein. Among around 58,000 distinct CDR3 sequences, more than 4% were seen once, and the ten largest hold 4.9%. The study's findings and limits: A preference for anti-spike CD8 responses marked VDJdb matching, which missed private and CD4 specificities.

This clonotype was counted at least ten times. Its antigen remains unknown. The source material was whole blood. This TCR came from an adult who was a healthcare worker with PCR-confirmed SARS-CoV-2 infection or an uninfected control (not recorded which).

The CDR3 loop is CASSSGLAGDEETQYF. As DNA, the CDR3 is TGCGCCAGCAGCTCTGGACTAGCGGGAGACGAAGAGACCCAGTACTTC. The chain couples TRBV4-3 to TRBJ2-5; 13 nucleotides agree with TRBD2. The V and J ends lost 5 bases and 3 bases, in that order; junction bases with no gene match: 6. The germline gives CDR1 LGHNA, CDR2 YSLEER. The CDR3 length is 16 residues.